This TCR beta chain comes out of a study of beta chain features in type 1 diabetes. General study results and limits: All four CD4+ subsets from Type 1 diabetes patients carried moderately but significantly shorter TCRB CDR3s.

One heparinised draw of blood, averaging roughly 120 mL, came from each donor. Each of the sorted populations had a purity greater than 95%. About this clone: The antigen is unknown.

cDNA synthesis used the whole RNA isolate, giving expressed TCRB sequences. Clones were sequenced by immunoSEQ multiplex PCR, and TCRdb holds only the in-frame ones, with some missing. The data contain some 150,000 clones, 9% of them singletons. The TCR originated in a woman in her 30s with type 1 diabetes. Sequencing was done on a sample of central memory CD4+ T cells from blood.

The CDR3 DNA sequence: TGTGCCAGCAGTGTACAACCCACAGGCTACGAGCAGTACTTC. As protein: CASSVQPTGYEQYF. The V and J genes are TRBV6-1 and TRBJ2-7; D perhaps matches TRBD1 (5 bases). The V and J ends lost 4 bases and 3 bases respectively, with 13 bases between them. Per the germline V gene, CDR1 is MNHNS and CDR2 is SASEGT. CDR3 length: 14 residues.